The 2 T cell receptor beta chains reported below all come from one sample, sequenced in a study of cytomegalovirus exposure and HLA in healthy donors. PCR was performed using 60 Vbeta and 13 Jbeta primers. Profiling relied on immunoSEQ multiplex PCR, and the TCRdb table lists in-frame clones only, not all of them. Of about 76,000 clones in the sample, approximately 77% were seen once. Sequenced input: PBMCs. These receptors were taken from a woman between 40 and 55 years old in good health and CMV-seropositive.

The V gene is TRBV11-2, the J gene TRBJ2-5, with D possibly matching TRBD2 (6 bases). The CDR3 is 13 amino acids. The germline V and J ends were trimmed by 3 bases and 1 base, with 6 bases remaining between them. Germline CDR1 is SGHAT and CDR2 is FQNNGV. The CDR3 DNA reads TGTGCCAGCAGCTTGGGGGGCCAAGAGACCCAGTACTTC. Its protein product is CASSLGGQETQYF.

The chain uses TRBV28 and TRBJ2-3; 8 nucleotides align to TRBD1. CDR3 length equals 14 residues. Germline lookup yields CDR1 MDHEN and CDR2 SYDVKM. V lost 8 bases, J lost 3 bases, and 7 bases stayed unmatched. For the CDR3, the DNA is TGTGCCAGCGCAGGGGGCAGTTTTACAGATACGCAGTATTTT. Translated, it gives CASAGGSFTDTQYF.